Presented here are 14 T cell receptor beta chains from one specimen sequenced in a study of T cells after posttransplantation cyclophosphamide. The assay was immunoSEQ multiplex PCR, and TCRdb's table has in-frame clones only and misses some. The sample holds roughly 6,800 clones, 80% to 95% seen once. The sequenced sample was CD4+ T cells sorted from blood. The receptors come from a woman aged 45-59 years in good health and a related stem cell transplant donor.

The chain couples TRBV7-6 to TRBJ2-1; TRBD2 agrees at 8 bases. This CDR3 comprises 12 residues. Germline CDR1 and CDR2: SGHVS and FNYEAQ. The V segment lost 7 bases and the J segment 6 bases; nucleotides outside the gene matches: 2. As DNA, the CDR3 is TGTGCCAGCACCGGGGGGGGCAATGAGCAGTTCTTC. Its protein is CASTGGGNEQFF.

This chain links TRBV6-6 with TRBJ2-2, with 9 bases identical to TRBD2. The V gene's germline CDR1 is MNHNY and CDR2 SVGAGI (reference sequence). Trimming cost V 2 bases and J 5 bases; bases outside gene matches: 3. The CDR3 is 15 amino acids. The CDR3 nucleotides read TGTGCCAGCAGTTACGCGGGAGGGCCGACCGGGGAGCTGTTTTTT. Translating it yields CASSYAGGPTGELFF.

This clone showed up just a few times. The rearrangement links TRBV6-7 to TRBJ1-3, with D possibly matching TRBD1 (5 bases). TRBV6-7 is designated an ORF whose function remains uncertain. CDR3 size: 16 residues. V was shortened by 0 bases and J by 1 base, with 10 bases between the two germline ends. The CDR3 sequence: CASSYSGEVSGNTIYF. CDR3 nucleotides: TGTGCCAGCAGTTACTCAGGGGAAGTTTCTGGAAACACCATATATTTT.

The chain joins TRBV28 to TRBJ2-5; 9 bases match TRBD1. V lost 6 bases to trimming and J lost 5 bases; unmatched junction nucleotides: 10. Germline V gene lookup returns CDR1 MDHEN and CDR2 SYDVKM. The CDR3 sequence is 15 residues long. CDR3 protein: CASSSIGTGRETQYF. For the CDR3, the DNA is TGTGCCAGCAGCTCAATCGGGACAGGGAGGGAGACCCAGTACTTC.

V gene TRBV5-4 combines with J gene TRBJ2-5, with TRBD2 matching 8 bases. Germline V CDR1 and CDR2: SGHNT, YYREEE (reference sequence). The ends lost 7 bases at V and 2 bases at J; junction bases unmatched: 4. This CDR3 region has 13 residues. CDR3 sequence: CASAGTRQETQYF. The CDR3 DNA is TGTGCCAGCGCCGGGACTAGACAAGAGACCCAGTACTTC.

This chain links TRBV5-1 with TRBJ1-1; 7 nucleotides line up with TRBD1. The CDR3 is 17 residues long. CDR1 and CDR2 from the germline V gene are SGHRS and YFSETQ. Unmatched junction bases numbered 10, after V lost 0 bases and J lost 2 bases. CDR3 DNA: TGCGCCAGCAGCTTGGGCCCGCAGGGGGGAGAAAACACTGAAGCTTTCTTT. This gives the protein CASSLGPQGGENTEAFF.

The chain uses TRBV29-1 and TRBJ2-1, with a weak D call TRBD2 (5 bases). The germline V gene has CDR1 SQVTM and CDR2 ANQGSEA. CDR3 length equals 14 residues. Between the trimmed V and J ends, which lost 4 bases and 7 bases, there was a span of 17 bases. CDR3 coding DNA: TGCAGCGTTGGGGTTTCTAGCAGAAAGAATGAGCAGTTCTTC. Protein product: CSVGVSSRKNEQFF.

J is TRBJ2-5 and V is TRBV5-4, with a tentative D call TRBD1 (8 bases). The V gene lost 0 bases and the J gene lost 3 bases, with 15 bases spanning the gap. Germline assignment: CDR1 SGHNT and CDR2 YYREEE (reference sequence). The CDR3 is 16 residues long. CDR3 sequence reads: CASSLDRGGGKETQYF. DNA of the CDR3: TGTGCCAGCAGCTTGGACAGGGGGGGCGGCAAAGAGACCCAGTACTTC. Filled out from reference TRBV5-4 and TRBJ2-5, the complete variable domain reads ETGVTQSPTHLIKTRGQQVTLRCSSQSGHNTVSWYQQALGQGPQFIFQYYREEENGRGNFPPRFSGLQFPNYSSELNVNALELDDSALYLCASSLDRGGGKETQYFGPGTRLLVL.

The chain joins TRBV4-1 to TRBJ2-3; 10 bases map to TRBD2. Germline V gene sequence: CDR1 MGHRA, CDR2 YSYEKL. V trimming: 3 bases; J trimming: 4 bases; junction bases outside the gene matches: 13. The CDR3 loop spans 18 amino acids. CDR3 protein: CASSHFTPSGGVADTQYF. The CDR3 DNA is TGCGCCAGCAGCCATTTTACCCCTAGCGGGGGAGTGGCAGATACGCAGTATTTT.

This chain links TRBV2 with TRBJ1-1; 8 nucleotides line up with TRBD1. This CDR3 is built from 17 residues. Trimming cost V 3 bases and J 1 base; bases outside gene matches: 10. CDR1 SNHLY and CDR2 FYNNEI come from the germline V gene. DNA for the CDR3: TGTGCCAGCAGTGAGGGTATCCCAGGGGGCTGGAACACTGAAGCTTTCTTT. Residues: CASSEGIPGGWNTEAFF.

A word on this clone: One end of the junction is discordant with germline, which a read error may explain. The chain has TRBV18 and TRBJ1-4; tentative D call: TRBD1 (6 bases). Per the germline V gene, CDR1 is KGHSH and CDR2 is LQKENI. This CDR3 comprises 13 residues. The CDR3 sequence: CASSAGAKEKLFF. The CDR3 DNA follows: TGTGCCAGCTCCGCGGGGGCTAAGGAAAAACTGTTTTTT.

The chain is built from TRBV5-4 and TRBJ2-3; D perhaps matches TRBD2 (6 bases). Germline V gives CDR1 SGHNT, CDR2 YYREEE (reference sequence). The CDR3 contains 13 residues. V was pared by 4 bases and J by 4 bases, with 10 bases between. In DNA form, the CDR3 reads TGTGCCAGCAGCCGTCGACTAGCAGATACGCAGTATTTT. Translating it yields CASSRRLADTQYF. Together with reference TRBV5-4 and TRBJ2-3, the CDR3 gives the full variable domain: ETGVTQSPTHLIKTRGQQVTLRCSSQSGHNTVSWYQQALGQGPQFIFQYYREEENGRGNFPPRFSGLQFPNYSSELNVNALELDDSALYLCASSRRLADTQYFGPGTRLTVL.

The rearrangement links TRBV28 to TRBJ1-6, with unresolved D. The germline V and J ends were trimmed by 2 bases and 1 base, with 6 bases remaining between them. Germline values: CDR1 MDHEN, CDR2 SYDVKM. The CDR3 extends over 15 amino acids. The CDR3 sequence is CASSLPGSYNSPLHF. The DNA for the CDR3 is TGTGCCAGCAGTTTACCGGGATCCTATAATTCACCCCTCCACTTT.

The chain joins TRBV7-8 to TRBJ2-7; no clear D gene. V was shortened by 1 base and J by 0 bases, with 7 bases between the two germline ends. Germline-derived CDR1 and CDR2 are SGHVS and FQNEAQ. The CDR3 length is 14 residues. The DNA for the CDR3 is TGTGCCAGCAGCTTAGACACGATCTCCTACGAGCAGTACTTC. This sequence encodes CASSLDTISYEQYF.